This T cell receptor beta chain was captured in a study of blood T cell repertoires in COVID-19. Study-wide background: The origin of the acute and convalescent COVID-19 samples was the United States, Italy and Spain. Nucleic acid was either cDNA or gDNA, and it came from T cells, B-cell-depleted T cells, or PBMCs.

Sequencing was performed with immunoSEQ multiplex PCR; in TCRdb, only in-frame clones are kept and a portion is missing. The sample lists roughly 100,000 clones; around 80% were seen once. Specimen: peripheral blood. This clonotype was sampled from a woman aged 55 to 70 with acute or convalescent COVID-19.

Here the CDR3 DNA reads TGTGCCAGCTCACCTCAGGGTTACTCCTACAATGAGCAGTTCTTC. Translation: CASSPQGYSYNEQFF. V and J are TRBV18 and TRBJ2-1; possible D gene TRBD1, 5 bases. Between the trimmed V and J ends, which lost 3 bases and 0 bases, there was a span of 9 bases. The CDR3 runs 15 residues. Looked up from germline, CDR1 is KGHSH and CDR2 is LQKENI.